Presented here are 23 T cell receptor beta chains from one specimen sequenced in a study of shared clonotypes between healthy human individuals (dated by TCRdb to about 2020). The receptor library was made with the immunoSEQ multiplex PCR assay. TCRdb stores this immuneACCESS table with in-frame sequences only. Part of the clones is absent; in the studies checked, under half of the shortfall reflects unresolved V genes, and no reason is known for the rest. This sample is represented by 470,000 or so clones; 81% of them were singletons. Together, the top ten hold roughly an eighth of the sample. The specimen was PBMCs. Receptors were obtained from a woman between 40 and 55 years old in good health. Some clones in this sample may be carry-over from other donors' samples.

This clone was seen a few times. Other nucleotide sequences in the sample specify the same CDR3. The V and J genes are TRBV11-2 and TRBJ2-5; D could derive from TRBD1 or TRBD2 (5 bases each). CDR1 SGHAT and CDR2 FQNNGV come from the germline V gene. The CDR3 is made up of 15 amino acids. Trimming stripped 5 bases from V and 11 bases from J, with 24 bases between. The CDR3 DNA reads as TGTGCCAGCAGCGCCGCCGGGACCACTTACGTTGAGCAGTACTTC. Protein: CASSAAGTTYVEQYF.

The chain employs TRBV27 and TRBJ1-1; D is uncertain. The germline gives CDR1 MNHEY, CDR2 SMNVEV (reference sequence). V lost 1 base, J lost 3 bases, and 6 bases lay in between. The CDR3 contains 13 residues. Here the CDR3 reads CASSLWQDTEAFF. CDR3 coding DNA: TGTGCCAGCAGTTTATGGCAGGACACTGAAGCTTTCTTT.

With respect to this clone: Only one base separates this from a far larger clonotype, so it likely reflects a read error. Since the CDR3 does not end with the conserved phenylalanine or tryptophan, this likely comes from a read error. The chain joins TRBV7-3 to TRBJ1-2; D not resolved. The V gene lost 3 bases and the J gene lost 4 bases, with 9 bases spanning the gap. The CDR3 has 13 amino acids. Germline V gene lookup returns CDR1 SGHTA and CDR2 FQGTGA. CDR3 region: CASSFPDLYGYTS. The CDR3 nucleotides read TGTGCCAGCAGCTTTCCGGACCTCTATGGCTACACCTCC.

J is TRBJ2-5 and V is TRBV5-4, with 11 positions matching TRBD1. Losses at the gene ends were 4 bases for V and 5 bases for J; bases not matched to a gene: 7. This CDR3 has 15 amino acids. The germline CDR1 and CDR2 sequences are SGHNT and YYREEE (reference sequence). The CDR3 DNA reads TGTGCCAGCAGCCTCCGGACAGGGGGCGACGAGACCCAGTACTTC. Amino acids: CASSLRTGGDETQYF. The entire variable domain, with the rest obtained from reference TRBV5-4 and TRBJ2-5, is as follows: ETGVTQSPTHLIKTRGQQVTLRCSSQSGHNTVSWYQQALGQGPQFIFQYYREEENGRGNFPPRFSGLQFPNYSSELNVNALELDDSALYLCASSLRTGGDETQYFGPGTRLLVL.

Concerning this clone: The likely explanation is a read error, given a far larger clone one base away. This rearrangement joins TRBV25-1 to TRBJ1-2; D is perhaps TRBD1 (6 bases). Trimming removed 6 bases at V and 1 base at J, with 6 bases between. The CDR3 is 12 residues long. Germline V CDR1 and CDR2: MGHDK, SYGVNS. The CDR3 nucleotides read TGTGCCAGCAGGGACAGTAACTATGGCTACACCTTC. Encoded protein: CASRDSNYGYTF.

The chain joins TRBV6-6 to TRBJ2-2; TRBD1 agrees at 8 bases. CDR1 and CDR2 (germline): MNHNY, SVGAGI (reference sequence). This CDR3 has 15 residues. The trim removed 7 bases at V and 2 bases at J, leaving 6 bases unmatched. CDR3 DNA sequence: TGTGCCAGCAACCCGGACAGGGACAACACCGGGGAGCTGTTTTTT. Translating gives CASNPDRDNTGELFF.

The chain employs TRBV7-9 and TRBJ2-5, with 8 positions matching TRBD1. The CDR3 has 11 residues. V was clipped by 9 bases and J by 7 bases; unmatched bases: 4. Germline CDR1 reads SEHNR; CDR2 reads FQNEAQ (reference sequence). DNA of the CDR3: TGTGCCAGTAGGGGGACAGGGACCCAGTACTTC. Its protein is CASRGTGTQYF.

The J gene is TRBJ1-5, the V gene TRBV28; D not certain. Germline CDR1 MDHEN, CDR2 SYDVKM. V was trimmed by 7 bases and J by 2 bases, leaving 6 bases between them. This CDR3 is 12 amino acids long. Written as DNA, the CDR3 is TGTGCCAGCACGGTCGGCAATCAGCCCCAGCATTTT. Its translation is CASTVGNQPQHF.

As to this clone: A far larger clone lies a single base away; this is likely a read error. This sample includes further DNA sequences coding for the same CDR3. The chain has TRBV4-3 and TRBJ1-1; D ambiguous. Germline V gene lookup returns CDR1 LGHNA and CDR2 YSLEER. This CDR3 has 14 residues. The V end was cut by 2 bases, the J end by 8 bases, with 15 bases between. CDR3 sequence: CASSQRTSSTEAFF. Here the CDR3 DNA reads TGCGCCAGCAGCCAACGTACGTCGAGCACCGAAGCTTTCTTT.

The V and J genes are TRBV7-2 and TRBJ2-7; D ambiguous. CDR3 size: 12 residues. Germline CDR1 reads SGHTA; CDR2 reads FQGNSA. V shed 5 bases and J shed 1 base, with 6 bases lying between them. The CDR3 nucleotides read TGTGCCAGCAGCGTGGGATCCTACGAGCAGTACTTC. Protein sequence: CASSVGSYEQYF. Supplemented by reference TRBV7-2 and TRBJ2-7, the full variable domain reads GAGVSQSPSNKVTEKGKDVELRCDPISGHTALYWYRQSLGQGLEFLIYFQGNSAPDKSGLPSDRFSAERTGGSVSTLTIQRTQQEDSAVYLCASSVGSYEQYFGPGTRLTVT.

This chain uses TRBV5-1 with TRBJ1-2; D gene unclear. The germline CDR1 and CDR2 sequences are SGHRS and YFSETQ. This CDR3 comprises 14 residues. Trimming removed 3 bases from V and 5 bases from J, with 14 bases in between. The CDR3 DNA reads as TGCGCCAGCAGCTCCACGGCCGAAAGGTATGGCTACACCTTC. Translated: CASSSTAERYGYTF.

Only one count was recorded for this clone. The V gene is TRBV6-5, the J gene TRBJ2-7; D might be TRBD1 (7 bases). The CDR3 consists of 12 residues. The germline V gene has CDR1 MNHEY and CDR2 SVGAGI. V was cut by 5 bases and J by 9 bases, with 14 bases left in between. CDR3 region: CASSRPGGWQYF. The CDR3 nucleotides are TGTGCCAGCAGTCGACCAGGGGGGTGGCAGTACTTC.

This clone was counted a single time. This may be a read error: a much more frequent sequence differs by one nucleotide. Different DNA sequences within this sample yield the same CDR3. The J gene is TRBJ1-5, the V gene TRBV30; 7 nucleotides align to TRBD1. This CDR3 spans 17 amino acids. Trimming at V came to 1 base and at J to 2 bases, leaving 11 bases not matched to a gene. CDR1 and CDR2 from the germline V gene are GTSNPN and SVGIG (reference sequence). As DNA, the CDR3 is TGTGCCTGGAGTGACGGCAGGGGGGGTGACGGCAATCAGCCCCAGCATTTT. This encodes CAWSDGRGGDGNQPQHF. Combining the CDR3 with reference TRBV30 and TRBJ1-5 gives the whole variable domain SQTIHQWPATLVQPVGSPLSLECTVEGTSNPNLYWYRQAAGRGLQLLFYSVGIGQISSEVPQNLSASRPQDRQFILSSKKLLLSDSGFYLCAWSDGRGGDGNQPQHFGDGTRLSIL.

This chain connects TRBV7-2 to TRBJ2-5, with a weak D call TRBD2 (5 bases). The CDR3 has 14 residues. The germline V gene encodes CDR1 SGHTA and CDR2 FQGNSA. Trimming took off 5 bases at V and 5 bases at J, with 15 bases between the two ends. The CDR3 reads CASSPRGSEETQYF. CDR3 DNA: TGTGCCAGCAGCCCTCGGGGTAGTGAGGAGACCCAGTACTTC. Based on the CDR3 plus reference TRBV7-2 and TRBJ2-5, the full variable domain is GAGVSQSPSNKVTEKGKDVELRCDPISGHTALYWYRQSLGQGLEFLIYFQGNSAPDKSGLPSDRFSAERTGGSVSTLTIQRTQQEDSAVYLCASSPRGSEETQYFGPGTRLLVL.

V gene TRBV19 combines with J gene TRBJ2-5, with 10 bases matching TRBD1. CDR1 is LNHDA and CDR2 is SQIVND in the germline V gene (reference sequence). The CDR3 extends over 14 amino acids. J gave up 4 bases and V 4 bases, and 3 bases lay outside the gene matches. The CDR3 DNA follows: TGTGCCAGTAGTACCGGGACAGGGGTAGAGACCCAGTACTTC. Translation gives CASSTGTGVETQYF.

The CDR3 region has the DNA TGTGCCAGCAGGGACGATGGACTTAGCCCCTACGAGCAGTACTTC. This gives the protein CASRDDGLSPYEQYF. The chain has TRBV7-9 and TRBJ2-7; D possibly corresponds to TRBD2 (5 bases). Germline CDR1 and CDR2: SEHNR and FQNEAQ (reference sequence). The CDR3 is made up of 15 amino acids. V lost 6 bases and J 2 bases, leaving 17 bases between the germline ends.

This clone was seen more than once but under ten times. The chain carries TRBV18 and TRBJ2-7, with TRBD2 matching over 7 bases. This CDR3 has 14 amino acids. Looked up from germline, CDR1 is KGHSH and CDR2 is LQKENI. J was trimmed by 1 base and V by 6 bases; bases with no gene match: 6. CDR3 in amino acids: CASSITSESYEQYF. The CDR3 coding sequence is TGTGCCAGCTCGATTACTAGCGAATCCTACGAGCAGTACTTC.

CDR3 sequence reads: CASSTSNQPQHF. CDR3 nucleotide sequence: TGTGCCAGCAGTACCTCAAATCAGCCCCAGCATTTT. The chain combines TRBV6-1 with TRBJ1-5; D not certain. CDR3 size: 12 residues. Germline assignment: CDR1 MNHNS and CDR2 SASEGT. The V end was cut by 5 bases, the J end by 4 bases, with 6 bases between.

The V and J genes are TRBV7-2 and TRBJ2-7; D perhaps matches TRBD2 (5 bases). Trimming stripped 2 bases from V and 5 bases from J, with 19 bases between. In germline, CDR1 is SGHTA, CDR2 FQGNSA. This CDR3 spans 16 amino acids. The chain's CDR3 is CASSLRFEGSSDEQYF. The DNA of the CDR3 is TGTGCCAGCAGCTTAAGGTTCGAGGGAAGTAGCGACGAGCAGTACTTC.

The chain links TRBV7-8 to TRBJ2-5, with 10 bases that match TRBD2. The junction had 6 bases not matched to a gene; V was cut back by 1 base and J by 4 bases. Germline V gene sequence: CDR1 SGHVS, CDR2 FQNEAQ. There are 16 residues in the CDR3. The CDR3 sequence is CASSLVVAGGGETQYF. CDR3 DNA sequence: TGTGCCAGCAGCTTAGTTGTAGCGGGAGGAGGAGAGACCCAGTACTTC.

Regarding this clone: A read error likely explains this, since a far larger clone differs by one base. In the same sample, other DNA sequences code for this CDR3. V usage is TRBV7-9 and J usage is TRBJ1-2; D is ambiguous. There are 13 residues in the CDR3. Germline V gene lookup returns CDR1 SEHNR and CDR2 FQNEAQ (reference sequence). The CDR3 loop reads CASSFVSNYGYTF. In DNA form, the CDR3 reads TGTGCCAGCAGCTTCGTCAGCAACTATGGCTACACCTTT. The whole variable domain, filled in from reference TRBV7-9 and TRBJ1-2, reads DTGVSQNPRHKITKRGQNVTFRCDPISEHNRLYWYRQTLGQGPEFLTYFQNEAQLEKSRLLSDRFSAERPKGSFSTLEIQRTEQGDSAMYLCASSFVSNYGYTFGSGTRLTVV.

The CDR3 DNA reads TGTGCCAGCAGCTTCGGCTCCATGTCCTACAATGAGCAGTTCTTC. Protein product: CASSFGSMSYNEQFF. The V and J genes are TRBV7-2 and TRBJ2-1; D unclear. The germline V and J ends were trimmed by 3 bases and 1 base, with 10 bases remaining between them. The CDR3 totals 15 residues. Germline V gene lookup returns CDR1 SGHTA and CDR2 FQGNSA.

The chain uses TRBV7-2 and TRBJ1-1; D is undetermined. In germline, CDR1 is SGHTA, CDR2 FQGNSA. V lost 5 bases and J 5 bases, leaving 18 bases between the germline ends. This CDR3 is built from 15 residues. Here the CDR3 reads CASSPRGGEGTEAFF. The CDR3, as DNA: TGTGCCAGCAGCCCTAGAGGCGGGGAAGGAACTGAAGCTTTCTTT.